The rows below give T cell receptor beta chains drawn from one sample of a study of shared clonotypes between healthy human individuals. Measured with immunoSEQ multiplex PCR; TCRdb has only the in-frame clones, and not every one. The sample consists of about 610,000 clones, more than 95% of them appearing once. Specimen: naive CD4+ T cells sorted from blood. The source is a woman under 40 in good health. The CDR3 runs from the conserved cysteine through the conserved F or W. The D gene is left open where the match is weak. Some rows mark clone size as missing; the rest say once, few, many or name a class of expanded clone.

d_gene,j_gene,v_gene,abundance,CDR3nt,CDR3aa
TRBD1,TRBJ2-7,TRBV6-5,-,TGTGCCAGCAGCTGGGACAGCGCCTCCTACGAGCAGTACTTC,CASSWDSASYEQYF
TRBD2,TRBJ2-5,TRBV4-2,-,TGTGCCAGCAGCCCCGGGACTAGCGGGAGTATAGAGACCCAGTACTTC,CASSPGTSGSIETQYF
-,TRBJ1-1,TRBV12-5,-,TGTGCTAGTGGTTTGGTACTAAAGGGGGATTTGAGTGGGACTGAAGCTTTCTTT,CASGLVLKGDLSGTEAFF
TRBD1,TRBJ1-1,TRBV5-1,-,TGCGCCAGCAGCCAAACTTACAGGGGTGAAGCTTTCTTT,CASSQTYRGEAFF
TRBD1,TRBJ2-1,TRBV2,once,TGTGCCAGCAGCCGGGACAGGGTGTCCTACAATGAGCAGTTCTTC,CASSRDRVSYNEQFF
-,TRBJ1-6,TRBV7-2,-,TGTGCCAGCAGCTTAAAATCGGGAGGGAATTCACCCCTCCACTTT,CASSLKSGGNSPLHF
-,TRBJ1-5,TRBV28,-,TGTGCCAGCAGAATAGATTTGGGGGGGCACCAGCCCCAGCATTTT,CASRIDLGGHQPQHF
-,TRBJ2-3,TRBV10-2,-,TGCGCCAGCAGTGAGTCGGCCAGGGCCACCACAGATACGCAGTATTTT,CASSESARATTDTQYF
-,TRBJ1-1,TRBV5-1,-,TGCGCCAGCAGCTTGGACGGAGGCAACACTGAAGCTTTCTTT,CASSLDGGNTEAFF
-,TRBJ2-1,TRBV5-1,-,TGCGCCAGCAGGGCGGAAAAAAATGAGCAGTTCTTC,CASRAEKNEQFF
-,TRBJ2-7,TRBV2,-,TGTGCCAGCACCCCCGGGACATTCCCCTACGAGCAGTACTTC,CASTPGTFPYEQYF
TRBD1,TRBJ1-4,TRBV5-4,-,TGTGCCAGCAGAAATACCCCGGGACAGGGACCCGAAAAACTGTTTTTT,CASRNTPGQGPEKLFF
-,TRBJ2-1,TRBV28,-,TGTGCCAGCAGTACCGGGGGCTACTACAATGAGCAGTTCTTC,CASSTGGYYNEQFF
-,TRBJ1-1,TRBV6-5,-,TGTGCCAGCAGTTCAGAGTATGAAGCTTTCTTT,CASSSEYEAFF